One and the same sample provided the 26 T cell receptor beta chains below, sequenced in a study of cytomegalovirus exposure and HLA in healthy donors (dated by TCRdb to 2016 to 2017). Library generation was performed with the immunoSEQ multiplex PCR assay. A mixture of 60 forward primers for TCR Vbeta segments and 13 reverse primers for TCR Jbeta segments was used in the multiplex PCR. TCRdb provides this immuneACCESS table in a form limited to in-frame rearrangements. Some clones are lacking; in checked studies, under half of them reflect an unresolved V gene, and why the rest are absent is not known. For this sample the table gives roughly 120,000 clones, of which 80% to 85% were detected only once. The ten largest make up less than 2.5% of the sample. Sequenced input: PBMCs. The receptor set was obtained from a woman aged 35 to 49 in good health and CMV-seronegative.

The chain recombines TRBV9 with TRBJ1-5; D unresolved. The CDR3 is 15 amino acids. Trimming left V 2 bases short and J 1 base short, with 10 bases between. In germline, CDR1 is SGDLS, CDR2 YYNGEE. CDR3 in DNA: TGTGCCAGCAGCGTTGACTCACAAAGCAATCAGCCCCAGCATTTT. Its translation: CASSVDSQSNQPQHF.

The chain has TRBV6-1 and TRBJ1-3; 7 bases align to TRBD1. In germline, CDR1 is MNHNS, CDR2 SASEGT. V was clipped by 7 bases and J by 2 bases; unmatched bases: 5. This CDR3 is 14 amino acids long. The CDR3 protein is CASNRGLAGNTIYF. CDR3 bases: TGTGCCAGCAACAGGGGCCTAGCTGGAAACACCATATATTTT.

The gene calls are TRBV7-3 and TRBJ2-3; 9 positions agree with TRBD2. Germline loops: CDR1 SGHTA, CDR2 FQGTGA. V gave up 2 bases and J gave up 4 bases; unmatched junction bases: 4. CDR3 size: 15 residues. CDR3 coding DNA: TGTGCCAGCAGCTTAGCTGGCGGGGGGGCAGATACGCAGTATTTT. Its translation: CASSLAGGGADTQYF.

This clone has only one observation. CDR3 nucleotide sequence: TGTGCCAGCTCACCACCCCCGGGTTCGAATGAGCAGTTCTTC. As protein: CASSPPPGSNEQFF. This chain links TRBV18 with TRBJ2-1, with no clear D. This CDR3 comprises 14 residues. V lost 0 bases and J 7 bases, leaving 10 bases between the germline ends. The germline V gene encodes CDR1 KGHSH and CDR2 LQKENI.

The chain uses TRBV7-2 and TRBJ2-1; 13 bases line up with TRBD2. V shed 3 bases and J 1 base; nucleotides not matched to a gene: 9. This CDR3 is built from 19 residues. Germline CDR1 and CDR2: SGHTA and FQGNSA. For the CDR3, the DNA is TGTGCCAGCAGCTTGGGGACTAGCGGGGCTGGGATGTCCTACAATGAGCAGTTCTTC. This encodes CASSLGTSGAGMSYNEQFF.

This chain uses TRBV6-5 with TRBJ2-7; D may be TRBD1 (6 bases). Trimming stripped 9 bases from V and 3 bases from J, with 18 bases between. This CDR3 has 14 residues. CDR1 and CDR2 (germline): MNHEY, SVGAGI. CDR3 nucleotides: TGTGCCAGTGCCTACCGGGACAAGAACTACGAGCAGTACTTC. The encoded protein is CASAYRDKNYEQYF.

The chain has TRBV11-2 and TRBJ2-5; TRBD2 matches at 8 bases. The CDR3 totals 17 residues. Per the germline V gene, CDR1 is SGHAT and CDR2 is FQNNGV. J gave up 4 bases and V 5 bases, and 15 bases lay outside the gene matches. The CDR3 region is CASSPNYGGDFGETQYF. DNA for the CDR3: TGTGCCAGCAGCCCAAATTACGGGGGGGACTTTGGAGAGACCCAGTACTTC.

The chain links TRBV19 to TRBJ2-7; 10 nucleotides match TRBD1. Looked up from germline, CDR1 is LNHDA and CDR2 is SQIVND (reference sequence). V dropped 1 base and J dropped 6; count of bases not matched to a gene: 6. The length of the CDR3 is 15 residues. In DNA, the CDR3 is TGTGCCAGTAGTATAGTCGGGACAGGGGATTCCGAGCAGTACTTC. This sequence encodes CASSIVGTGDSEQYF.

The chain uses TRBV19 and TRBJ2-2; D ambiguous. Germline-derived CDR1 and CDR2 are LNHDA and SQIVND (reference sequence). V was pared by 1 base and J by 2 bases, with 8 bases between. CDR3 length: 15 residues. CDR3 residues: CASSIADINTGELFF. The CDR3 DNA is TGTGCCAGTAGTATAGCTGACATCAACACCGGGGAGCTGTTTTTT.

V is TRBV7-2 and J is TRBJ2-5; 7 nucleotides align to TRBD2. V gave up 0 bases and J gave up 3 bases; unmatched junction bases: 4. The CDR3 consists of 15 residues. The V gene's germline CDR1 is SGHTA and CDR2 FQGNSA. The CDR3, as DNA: TGTGCCAGCAGCTTAGCTTCTAGCGGAAAAGAGACCCAGTACTTC. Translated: CASSLASSGKETQYF. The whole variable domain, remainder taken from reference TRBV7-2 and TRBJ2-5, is GAGVSQSPSNKVTEKGKDVELRCDPISGHTALYWYRQSLGQGLEFLIYFQGNSAPDKSGLPSDRFSAERTGGSVSTLTIQRTQQEDSAVYLCASSLASSGKETQYFGPGTRLLVL.

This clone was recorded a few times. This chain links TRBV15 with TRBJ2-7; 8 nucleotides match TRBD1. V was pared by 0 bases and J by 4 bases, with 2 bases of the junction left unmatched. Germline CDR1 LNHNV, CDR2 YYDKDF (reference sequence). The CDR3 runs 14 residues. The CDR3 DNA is TGTGCCACCAGCAGAGAACAGGGGGAATACGAGCAGTACTTC. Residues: CATSREQGEYEQYF.

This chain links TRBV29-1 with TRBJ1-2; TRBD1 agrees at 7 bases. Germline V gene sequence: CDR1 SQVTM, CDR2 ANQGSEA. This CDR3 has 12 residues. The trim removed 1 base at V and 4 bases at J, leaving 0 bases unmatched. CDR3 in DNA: TGCAGCGTTGAAGGGGACAGCTATGGCTACACCTTC. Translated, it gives CSVEGDSYGYTF.

CDR3 amino acids: CASSMPLGGGNQPQHF. The CDR3 nucleotides are TGTGCCAGTAGTATGCCGCTGGGAGGGGGGAATCAGCCCCAGCATTTT. The chain carries TRBV19 and TRBJ1-5; D is possibly TRBD1 (6 bases). The germline CDR1 and CDR2 sequences are LNHDA and SQIVND (reference sequence). The CDR3 has 16 amino acids. Trimming took off 3 bases at V and 4 bases at J, with 16 bases between the two ends.

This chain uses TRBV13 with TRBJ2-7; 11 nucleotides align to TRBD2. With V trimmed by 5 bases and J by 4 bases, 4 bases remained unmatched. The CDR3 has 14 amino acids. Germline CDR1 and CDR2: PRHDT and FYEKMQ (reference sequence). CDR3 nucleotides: TGTGCCAGCAGCCTAGCGGGAGGATTGTACGAGCAGTACTTC. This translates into CASSLAGGLYEQYF.

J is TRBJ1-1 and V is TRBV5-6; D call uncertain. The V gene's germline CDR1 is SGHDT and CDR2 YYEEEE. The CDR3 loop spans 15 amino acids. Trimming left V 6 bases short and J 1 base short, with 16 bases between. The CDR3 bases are TGTGCCAGCACCCCTGAGGAACAACCGAACACTGAAGCTTTCTTT. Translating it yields CASTPEEQPNTEAFF.

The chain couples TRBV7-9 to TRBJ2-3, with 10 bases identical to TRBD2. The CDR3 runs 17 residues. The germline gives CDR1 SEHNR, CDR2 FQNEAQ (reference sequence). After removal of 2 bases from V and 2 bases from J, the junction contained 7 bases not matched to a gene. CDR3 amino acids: CASSLWVSGGFTDTQYF. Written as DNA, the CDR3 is TGTGCCAGCAGCTTATGGGTTAGCGGGGGGTTCACAGATACGCAGTATTTT.

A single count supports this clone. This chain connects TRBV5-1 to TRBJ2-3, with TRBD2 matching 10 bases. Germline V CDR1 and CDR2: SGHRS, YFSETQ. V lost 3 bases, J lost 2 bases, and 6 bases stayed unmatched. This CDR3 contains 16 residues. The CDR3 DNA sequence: TGCGCCAGCAGCTCGCCAGCGGGGGGGAACACAGATACGCAGTATTTT. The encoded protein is CASSSPAGGNTDTQYF.

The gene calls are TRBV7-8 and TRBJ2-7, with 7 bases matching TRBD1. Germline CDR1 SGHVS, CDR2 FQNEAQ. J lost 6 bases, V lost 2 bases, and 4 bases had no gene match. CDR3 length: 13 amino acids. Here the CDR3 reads CASSLTTGVEQYF. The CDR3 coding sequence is TGTGCCAGCAGCTTAACCACAGGGGTCGAGCAGTACTTC.

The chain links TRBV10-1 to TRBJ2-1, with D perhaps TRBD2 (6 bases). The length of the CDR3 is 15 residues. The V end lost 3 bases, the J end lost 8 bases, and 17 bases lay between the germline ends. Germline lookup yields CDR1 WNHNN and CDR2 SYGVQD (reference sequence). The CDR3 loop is CASSEKRALGDEQFF. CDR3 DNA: TGCGCCAGCAGTGAAAAGCGGGCCCTTGGCGATGAGCAGTTCTTC.

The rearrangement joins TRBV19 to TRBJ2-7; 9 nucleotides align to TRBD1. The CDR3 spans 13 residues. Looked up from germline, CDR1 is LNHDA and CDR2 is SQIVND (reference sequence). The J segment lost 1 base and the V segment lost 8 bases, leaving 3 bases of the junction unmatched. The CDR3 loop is CASGTGKSYEQYF. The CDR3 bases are TGTGCCAGTGGGACAGGGAAGTCCTACGAGCAGTACTTC.

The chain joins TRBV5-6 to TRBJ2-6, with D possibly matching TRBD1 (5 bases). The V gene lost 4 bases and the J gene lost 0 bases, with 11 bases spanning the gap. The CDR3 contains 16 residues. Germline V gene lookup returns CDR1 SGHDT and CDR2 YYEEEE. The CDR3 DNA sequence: TGTGCCAGCAGCGGGGCAGGGTACTCTGGGGCCAACGTCCTGACTTTC. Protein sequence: CASSGAGYSGANVLTF.

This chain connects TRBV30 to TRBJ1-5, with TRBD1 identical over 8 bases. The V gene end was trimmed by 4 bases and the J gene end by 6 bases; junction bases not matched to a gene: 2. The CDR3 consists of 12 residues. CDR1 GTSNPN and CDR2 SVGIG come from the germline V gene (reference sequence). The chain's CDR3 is CAWTTGGQPQHF. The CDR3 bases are TGTGCCTGGACCACAGGGGGTCAGCCCCAGCATTTT.

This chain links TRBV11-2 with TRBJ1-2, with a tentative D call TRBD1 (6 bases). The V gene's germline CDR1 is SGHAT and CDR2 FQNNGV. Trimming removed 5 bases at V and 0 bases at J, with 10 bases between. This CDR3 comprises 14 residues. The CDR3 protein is CASSNGQTNYGYTF. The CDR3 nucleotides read TGTGCCAGCAGCAACGGACAGACTAACTATGGCTACACCTTC.

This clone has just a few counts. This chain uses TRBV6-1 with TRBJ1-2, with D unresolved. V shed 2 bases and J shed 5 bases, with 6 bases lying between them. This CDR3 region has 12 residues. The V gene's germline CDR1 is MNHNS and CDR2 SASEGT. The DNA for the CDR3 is TGTGCCAGCAGTGAACTGGCATATGGCTACACCTTC. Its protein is CASSELAYGYTF.

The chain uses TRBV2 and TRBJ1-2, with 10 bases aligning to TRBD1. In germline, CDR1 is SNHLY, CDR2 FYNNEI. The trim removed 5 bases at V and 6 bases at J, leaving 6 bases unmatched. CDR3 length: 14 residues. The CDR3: CASSRRDRGNGYTF. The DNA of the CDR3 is TGTGCCAGCAGTAGACGGGACAGGGGAAATGGCTACACCTTC.

CDR3 DNA: TGTGCCAGCAGCGCCGTGGAGTCCGGGGAGCTGTTTTTT. Translated, it gives CASSAVESGELFF. The chain is built from TRBV7-9 and TRBJ2-2; unclear D gene. This CDR3 contains 13 residues. Trimming took 5 bases from V and 6 from J, leaving 10 bases between them. Germline CDR1 and CDR2: SEHNR and FQNEAQ (reference sequence). The full variable domain, completed using reference TRBV7-9 and TRBJ2-2, is DTGVSQNPRHKITKRGQNVTFRCDPISEHNRLYWYRQTLGQGPEFLTYFQNEAQLEKSRLLSDRFSAERPKGSFSTLEIQRTEQGDSAMYLCASSAVESGELFFGEGSRLTVL.